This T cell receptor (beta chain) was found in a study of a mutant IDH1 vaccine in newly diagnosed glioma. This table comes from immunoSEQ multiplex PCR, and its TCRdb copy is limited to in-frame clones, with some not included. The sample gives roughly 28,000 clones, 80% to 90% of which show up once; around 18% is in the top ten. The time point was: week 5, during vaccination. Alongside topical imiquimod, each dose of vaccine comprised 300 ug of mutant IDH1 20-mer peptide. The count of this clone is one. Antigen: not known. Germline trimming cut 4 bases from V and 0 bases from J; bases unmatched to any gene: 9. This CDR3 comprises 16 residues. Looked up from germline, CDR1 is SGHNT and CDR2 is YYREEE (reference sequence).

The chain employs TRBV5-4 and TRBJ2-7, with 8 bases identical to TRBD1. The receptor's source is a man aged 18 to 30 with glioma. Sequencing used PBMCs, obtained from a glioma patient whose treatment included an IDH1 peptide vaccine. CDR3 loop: CASSMGTGGLSYEQYF. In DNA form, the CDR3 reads TGTGCCAGCAGCATGGGAACAGGGGGTCTCTCCTACGAGCAGTACTTC.